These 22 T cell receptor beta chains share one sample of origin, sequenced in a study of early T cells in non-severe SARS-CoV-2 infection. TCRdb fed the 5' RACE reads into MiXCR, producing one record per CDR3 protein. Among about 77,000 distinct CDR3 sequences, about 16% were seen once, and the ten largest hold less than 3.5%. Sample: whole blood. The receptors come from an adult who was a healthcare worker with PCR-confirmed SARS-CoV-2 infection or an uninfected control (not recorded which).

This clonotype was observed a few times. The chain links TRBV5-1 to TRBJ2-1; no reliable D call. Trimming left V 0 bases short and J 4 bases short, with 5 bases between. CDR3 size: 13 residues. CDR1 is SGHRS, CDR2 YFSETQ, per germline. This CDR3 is CASSLEVYNEQFF. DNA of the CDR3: TGCGCCAGCAGCTTGGAAGTTTACAATGAGCAGTTCTTC.

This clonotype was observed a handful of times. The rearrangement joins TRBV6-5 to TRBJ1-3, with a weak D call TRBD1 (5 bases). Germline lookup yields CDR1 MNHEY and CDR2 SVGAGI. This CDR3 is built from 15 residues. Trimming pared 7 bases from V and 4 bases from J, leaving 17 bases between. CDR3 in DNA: TGTGCCAGCACCCTAAAGTGGGGACTCGGAAACACCATATATTTT. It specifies CASTLKWGLGNTIYF.

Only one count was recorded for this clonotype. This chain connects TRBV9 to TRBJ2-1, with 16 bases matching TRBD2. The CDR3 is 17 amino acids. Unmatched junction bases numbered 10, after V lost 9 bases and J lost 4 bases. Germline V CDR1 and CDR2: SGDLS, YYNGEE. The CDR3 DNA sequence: TGTGCCACCTCGGCCGGGACTAGCGGGGGGGCATACAATGAGCAGTTCTTC. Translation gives CATSAGTSGGAYNEQFF.

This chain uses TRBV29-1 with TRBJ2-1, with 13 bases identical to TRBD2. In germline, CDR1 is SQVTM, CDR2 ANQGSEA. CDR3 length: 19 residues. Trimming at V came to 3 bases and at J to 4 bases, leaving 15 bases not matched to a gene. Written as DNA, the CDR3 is TGCAGCGTTGACATACTAGCGGGAGGGCCAGGAAACATATACAATGAGCAGTTCTTC. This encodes CSVDILAGGPGNIYNEQFF.

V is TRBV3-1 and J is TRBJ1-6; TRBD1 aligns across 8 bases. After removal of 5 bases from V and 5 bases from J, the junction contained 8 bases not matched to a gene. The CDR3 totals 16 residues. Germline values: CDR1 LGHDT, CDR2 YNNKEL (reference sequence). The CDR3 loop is CASSIRTGRDNSPLHF. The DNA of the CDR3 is TGTGCCAGCAGCATCCGGACAGGGAGGGATAATTCACCCCTCCACTTT.

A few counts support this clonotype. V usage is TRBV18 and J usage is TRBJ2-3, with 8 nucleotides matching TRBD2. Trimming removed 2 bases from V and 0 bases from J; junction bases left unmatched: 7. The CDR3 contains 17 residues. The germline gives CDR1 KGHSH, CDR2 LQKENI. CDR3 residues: CASSPSGLARSTDTQYF. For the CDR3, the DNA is TGTGCCAGCTCACCATCCGGACTAGCACGTAGCACAGATACGCAGTATTTT.

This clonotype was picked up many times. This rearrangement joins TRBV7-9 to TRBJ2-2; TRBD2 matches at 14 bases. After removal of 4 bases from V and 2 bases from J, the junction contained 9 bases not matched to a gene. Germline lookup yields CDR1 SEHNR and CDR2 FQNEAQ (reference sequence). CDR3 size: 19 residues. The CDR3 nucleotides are TGTGCCAGCAGCTCAACGGGACTAGCGGGGGCACGCAACACCGGGGAGCTGTTTTTT. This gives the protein CASSSTGLAGARNTGELFF. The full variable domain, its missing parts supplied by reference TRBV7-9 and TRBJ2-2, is DTGVSQNPRHKITKRGQNVTFRCDPISEHNRLYWYRQTLGQGPEFLTYFQNEAQLEKSRLLSDRFSAERPKGSFSTLEIQRTEQGDSAMYLCASSSTGLAGARNTGELFFGEGSRLTVL.

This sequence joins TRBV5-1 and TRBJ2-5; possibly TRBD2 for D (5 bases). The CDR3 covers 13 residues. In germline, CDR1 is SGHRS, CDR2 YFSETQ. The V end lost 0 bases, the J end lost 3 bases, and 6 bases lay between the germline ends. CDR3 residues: CASSLAGKETQYF. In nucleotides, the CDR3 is TGCGCCAGCAGCTTGGCGGGGAAAGAGACCCAGTACTTC.

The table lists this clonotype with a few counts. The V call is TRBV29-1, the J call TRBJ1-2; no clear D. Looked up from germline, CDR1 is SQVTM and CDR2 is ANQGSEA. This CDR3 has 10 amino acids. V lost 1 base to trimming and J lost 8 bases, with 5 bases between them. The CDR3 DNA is TGCAGCGTTGAAGCGGGGGGCTACACCTTC. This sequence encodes CSVEAGGYTF.

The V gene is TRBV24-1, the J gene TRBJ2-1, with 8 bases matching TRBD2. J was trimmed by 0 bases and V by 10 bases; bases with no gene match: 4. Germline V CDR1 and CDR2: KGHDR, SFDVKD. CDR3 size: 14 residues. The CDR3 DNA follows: TGTGCCACAGCGGGGGTCCCCTCCTACAATGAGCAGTTCTTC. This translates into CATAGVPSYNEQFF.

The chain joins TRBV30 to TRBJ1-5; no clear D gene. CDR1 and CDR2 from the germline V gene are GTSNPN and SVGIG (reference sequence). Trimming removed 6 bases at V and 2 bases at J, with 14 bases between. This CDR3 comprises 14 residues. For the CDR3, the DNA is TGTGCCTGTTCTACCGGTAGGGGCAATCAGCCCCAGCATTTT. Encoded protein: CACSTGRGNQPQHF.

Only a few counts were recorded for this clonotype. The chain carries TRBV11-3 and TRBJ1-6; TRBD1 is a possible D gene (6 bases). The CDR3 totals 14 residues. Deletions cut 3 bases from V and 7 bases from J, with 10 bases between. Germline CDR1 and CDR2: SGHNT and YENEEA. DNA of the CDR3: TGTGCCAGCAGCTTTGGGACATTCAATTCACCCCTCCACTTT. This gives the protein CASSFGTFNSPLHF.

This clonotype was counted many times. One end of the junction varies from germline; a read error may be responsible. CDR3 protein: CASSQDRGQAHF. DNA for the CDR3: TGTGCCAGCAGCCAAGATCGTGGGCAGGCCCACTTC. The rearrangement links TRBV3-1 to TRBJ1-2; D uncertain. The CDR3 sequence is 12 residues long. Germline V gene sequence: CDR1 LGHDT, CDR2 YNNKEL (reference sequence). The complete variable domain, with remaining parts taken from reference TRBV3-1 and TRBJ1-2, reads DTAVSQTPKYLVTQMGNDKSIKCEQNLGHDTMYWYKQDSKKFLKIMFSYNNKELIINETVPNRFSPKSPDKAHLNLHINSLELGDSAVYFCASSQDRGQAHFGSGTRLTVV.

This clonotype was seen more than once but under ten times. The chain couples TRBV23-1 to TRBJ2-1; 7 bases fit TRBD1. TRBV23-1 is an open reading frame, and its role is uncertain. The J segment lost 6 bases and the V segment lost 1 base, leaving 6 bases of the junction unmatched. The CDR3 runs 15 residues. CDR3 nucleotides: TGCGCCAGCAGTCAATTGAATAGGGGGCTCAATGAGCAGTTCTTC. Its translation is CASSQLNRGLNEQFF.

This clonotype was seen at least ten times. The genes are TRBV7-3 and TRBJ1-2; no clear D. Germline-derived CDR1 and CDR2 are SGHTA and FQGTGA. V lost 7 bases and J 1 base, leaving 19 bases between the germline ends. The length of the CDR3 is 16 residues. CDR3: CASTVPGRLCNYGYTF. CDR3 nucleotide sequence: TGTGCCAGCACCGTTCCGGGGAGACTATGTAACTATGGCTACACCTTC.

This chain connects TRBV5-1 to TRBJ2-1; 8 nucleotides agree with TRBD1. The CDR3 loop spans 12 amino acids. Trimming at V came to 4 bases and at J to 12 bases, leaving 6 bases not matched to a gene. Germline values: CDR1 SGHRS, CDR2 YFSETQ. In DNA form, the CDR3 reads TGCGCCAGCAGCCCCCAACAGGGGGGGCAGTTCTTC. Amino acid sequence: CASSPQQGGQFF.

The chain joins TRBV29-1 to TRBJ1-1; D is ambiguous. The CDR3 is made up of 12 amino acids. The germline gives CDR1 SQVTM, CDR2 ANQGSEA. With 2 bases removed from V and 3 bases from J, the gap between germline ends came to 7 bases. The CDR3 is CSVEIRDTEAFF. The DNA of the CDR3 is TGCAGCGTTGAAATAAGGGACACTGAAGCTTTCTTT.

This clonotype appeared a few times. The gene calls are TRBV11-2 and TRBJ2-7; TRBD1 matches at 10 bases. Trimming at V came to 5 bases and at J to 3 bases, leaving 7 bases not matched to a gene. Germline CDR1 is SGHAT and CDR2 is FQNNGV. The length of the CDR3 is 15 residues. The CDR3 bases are TGTGCCAGCAGCCGGGACAGGGGCGGGAACTACGAGCAGTACTTC. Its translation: CASSRDRGGNYEQYF.

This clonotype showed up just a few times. The CDR3 DNA follows: TGCAGCACCTCGACAGTGAACACTGAAGCTTTCTTT. Residues: CSTSTVNTEAFF. This chain connects TRBV29-1 to TRBJ1-1, with D perhaps matching TRBD1 (5 bases). The germline gives CDR1 SQVTM, CDR2 ANQGSEA. Deletions cut 8 bases from V and 0 bases from J, with 10 bases between. This CDR3 is 12 amino acids long. The variable domain in full, with the rest retrieved from reference TRBV29-1 and TRBJ1-1, is SAVISQKPSRDICQRGTSLTIQCQVDSQVTMMFWYRQQPGQSLTLIATANQGSEATYESGFVIDKFPISRPNLTFSTLTVSNMSPEDSSIYLCSTSTVNTEAFFGQGTRLTVV.

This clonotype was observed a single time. The CDR3: CASSESGGPQSTDTQYF. The CDR3 bases are TGCGCCAGCAGTGAGTCTGGAGGGCCCCAAAGCACAGATACGCAGTATTTT. This rearrangement joins TRBV10-1 to TRBJ2-3; D might be TRBD2 (6 bases). The V end was cut by 0 bases, the J end by 0 bases, with 13 bases between. Germline loops: CDR1 WNHNN, CDR2 SYGVQD (reference sequence). The CDR3 has 17 amino acids.

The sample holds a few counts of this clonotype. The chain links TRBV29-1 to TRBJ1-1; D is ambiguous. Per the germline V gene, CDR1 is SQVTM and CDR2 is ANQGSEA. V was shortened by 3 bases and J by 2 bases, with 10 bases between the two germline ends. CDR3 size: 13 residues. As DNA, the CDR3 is TGCAGCGTTGAGAAAGTCTTAAACACTGAAGCTTTCTTT. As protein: CSVEKVLNTEAFF.

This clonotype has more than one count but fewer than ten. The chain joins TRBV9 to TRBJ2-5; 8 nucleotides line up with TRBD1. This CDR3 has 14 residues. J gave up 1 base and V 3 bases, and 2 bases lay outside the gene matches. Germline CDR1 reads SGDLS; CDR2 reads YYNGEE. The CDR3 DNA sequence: TGTGCCAGCAGCGCGGGACAGGCCCAAGAGACCCAGTACTTC. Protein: CASSAGQAQETQYF.